This T cell receptor beta chain was obtained from a study of blood T cell repertoires in COVID-19. The V gene's germline CDR1 is MNHEY and CDR2 SVGAGI. The CDR3 has 13 residues. V lost 2 bases, J lost 5 bases, and 9 bases lay in between. This table comes from immunoSEQ multiplex PCR, and its TCRdb copy is limited to in-frame clones, with some not included. The sample lists 130,000 to 150,000 clones; roughly 86% were seen once. The clonotype comes from a man aged 70-80 years with acute or convalescent COVID-19. The chain couples TRBV6-5 to TRBJ2-5; the D gene is possibly TRBD2 (5 bases). Input material: peripheral blood. CDR3: CASSYGPGETQYF. For the CDR3, the DNA is TGTGCCAGCAGTTACGGCCCGGGGGAGACCCAGTACTTC.